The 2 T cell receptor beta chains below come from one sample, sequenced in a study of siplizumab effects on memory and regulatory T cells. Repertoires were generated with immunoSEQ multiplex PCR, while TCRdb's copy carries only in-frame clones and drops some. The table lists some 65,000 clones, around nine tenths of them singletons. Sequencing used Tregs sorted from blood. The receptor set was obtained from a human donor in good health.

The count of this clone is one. The DNA of the CDR3 is TGTGCCAGCAGCTTAACGAGGTACAATGAGCAGTTCTTC. Protein: CASSLTRYNEQFF. V and J are TRBV7-3 and TRBJ2-1; D gene uncertain. This CDR3 contains 13 residues. Germline V gene lookup returns CDR1 SGHTA and CDR2 FQGTGA. V lost 0 bases and J 4 bases, leaving 4 bases between the germline ends. Complete variable domain (other parts from reference TRBV7-3 and TRBJ2-1): GAGVSQTPSNKVTEKGKYVELRCDPISGHTALYWYRQSLGQGPEFLIYFQGTGAADDSGLPNDRFFAVRPEGSVSTLKIQRTERGDSAVYLCASSLTRYNEQFFGPGTRLTVL.

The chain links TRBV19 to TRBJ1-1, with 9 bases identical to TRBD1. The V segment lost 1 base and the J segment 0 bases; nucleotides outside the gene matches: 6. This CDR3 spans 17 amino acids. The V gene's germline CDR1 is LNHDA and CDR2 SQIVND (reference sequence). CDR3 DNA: TGTGCCAGTAGTATAGTAAGGACAGGGGTTTTGAACACTGAAGCTTTCTTT. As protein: CASSIVRTGVLNTEAFF.